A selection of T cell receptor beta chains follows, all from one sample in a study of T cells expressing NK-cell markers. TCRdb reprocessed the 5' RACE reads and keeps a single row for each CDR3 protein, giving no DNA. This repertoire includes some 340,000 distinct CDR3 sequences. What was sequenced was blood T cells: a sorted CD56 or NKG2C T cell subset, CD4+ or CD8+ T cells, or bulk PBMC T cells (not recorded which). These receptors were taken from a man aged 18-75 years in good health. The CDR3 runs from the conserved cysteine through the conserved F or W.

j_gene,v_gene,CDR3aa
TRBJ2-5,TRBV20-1,CSGTSGGPQETQYF
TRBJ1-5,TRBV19,CASSAGREGQPQHF
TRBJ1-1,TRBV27,CASSSKRTGVNTEAFF
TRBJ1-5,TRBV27,CASKAGRYSNQPQHF
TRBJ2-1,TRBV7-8,CASSPRPGGDGEQFF
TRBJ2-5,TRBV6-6,CASSYSEETQYF
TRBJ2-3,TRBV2,CASRQDADTQYF
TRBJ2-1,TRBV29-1,CSVADRVQGEQFF
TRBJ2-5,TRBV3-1,CASRRGAKETQYF
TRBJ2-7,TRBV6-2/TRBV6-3,CASSYWGRGSYEQYF
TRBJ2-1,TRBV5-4,CASSLPLRSGVSGEQFF
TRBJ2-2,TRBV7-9,CASSSDGFGELFF
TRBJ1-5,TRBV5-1,CASSLQGAFGQPQHF